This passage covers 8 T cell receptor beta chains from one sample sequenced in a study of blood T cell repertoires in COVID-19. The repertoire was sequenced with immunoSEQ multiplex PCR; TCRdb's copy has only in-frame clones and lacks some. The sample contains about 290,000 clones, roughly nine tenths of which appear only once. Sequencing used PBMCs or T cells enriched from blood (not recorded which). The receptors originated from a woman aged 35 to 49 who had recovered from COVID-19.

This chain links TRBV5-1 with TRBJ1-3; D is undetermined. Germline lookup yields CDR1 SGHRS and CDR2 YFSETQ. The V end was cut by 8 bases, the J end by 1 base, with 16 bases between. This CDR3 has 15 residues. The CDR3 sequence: CASRRDGNSGNTIYF. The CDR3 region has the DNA TGCGCCAGTAGAAGAGACGGGAATTCTGGAAACACCATATATTTT.

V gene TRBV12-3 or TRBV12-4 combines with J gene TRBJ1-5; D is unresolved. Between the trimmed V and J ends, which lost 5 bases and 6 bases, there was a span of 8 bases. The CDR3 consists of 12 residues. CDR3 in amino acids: CASSPSGQPQHF. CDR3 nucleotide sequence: TGTGCCAGCAGTCCGTCGGGTCAGCCCCAGCATTTT.

CDR3 sequence reads: CASRTDRNTEAFF. CDR3 DNA sequence: TGTGCCAGCAGAACAGACAGAAACACTGAAGCTTTCTTT. This chain links TRBV12-3 or TRBV12-4 with TRBJ1-1; the D gene is possibly TRBD1 (5 bases). The V end was cut by 6 bases, the J end by 2 bases, with 10 bases between. This CDR3 is 13 amino acids long.

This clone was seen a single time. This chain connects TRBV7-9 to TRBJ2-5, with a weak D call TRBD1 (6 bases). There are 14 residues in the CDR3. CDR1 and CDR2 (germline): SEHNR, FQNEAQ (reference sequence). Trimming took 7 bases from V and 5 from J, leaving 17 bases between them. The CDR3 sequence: CASTSGPGGETQYF. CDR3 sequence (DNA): TGTGCCAGCACCTCGGGTCCTGGGGGCGAGACCCAGTACTTC.

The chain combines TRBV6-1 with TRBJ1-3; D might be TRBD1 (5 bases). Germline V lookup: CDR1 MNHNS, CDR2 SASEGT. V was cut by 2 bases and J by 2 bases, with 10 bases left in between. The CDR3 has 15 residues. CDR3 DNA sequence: TGTGCCAGCAGTGAAAGGGGCCCCACTGGAAACACCATATATTTT. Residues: CASSERGPTGNTIYF.

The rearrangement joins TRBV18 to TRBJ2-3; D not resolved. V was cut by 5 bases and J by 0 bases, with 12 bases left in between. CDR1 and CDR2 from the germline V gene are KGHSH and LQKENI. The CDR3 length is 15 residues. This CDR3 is CASSTNPESTDTQYF. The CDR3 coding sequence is TGTGCCAGCTCAACGAACCCGGAGAGCACAGATACGCAGTATTTT.

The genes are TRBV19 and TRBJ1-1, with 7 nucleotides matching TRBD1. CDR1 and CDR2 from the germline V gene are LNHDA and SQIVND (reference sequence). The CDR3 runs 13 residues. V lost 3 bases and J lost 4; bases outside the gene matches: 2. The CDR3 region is CASSIDRATEAFF. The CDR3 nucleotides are TGTGCCAGTAGTATTGACAGGGCCACTGAAGCTTTCTTT.

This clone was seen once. DNA of the CDR3: TGTGCCAGCAGTGAAGGGACAGGGGAGGGGTCACCCCTCCACTTT. This codes for CASSEGTGEGSPLHF. V usage is TRBV6-1 and J usage is TRBJ1-6; 9 bases align to TRBD1. V lost 1 base, J lost 10 bases, and 5 bases stayed unmatched. Germline CDR1 is MNHNS and CDR2 is SASEGT. This CDR3 has 15 residues.